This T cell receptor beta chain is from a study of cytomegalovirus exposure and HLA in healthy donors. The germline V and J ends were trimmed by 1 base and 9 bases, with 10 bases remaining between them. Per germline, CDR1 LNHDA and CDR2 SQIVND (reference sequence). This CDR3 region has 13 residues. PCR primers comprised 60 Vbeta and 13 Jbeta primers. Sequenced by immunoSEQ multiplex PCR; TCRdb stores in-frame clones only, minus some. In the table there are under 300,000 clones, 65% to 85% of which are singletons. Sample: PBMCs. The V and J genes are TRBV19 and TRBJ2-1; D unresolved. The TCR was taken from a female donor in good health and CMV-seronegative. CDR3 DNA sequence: TGTGCCAGTAGTATAGGGAGCCACGTTGAGCAGTTCTTC. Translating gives CASSIGSHVEQFF.